A single sample gave rise to the 32 T cell receptor beta chains below, sequenced in a study of identical twins. TCRdb redid the calling of the 5' RACE reads with MiXCR, one entry per CDR3 protein. Among more than 600,000 distinct CDR3 sequences listed, approximately 18% were seen once. The same data also went into a second study, on T cells expressing NK-cell markers.

Sample: PBMCs. The receptor set was obtained from a woman aged 18-29 years in good health.

The sample holds a few counts of this clonotype. CDR3 sequence (DNA): TGCAGTGTCATCTCTGGGTGGGGGGAGGTAGATACGCAGTATTTT. As protein: CSVISGWGEVDTQYF. This chain links TRBV20-1 with TRBJ2-3, with D tentatively TRBD2 (6 bases). The CDR3 contains 15 residues. V lost 7 bases to trimming and J lost 5 bases, with 22 bases between them. Germline CDR1 DFQATT, CDR2 SNEGSKA (reference sequence).

The chain has TRBV12-3 or TRBV12-4 and TRBJ1-3; possibly TRBD1 for D (5 bases). V was shortened by 4 bases and J by 4 bases, with 8 bases between the two germline ends. CDR3 length: 13 residues. The CDR3 region has the DNA TGTGCCAGCAGTTCAGGGTCCGGAAACACCATATATTTT. Translated, it gives CASSSGSGNTIYF.

The chain couples TRBV5-1 to TRBJ2-3, with D perhaps TRBD1 (6 bases). CDR3 size: 17 residues. Germline V lookup: CDR1 SGHRS, CDR2 YFSETQ. V was clipped by 1 base and J by 6 bases, with 21 bases between them. The CDR3 loop reads CASSLMGAKPSGDTQYF. The CDR3 region has the DNA TGCGCCAGCAGCTTGATGGGGGCTAAACCCTCCGGGGATACGCAGTATTTT.

CDR3 coding DNA: TGTGCCACCAGCAGAGATCCCCGGGACTACTCCAGCACAGATACGCAGTATTTT. This translates into CATSRDPRDYSSTDTQYF. This chain connects TRBV15 to TRBJ2-3, with 7 bases identical to TRBD2. Germline V lookup: CDR1 LNHNV, CDR2 YYDKDF (reference sequence). V lost 0 bases to trimming and J lost 0 bases; unmatched junction nucleotides: 9. This CDR3 contains 18 residues.

This rearrangement joins TRBV5-1 to TRBJ1-1; D uncertain. V was clipped by 3 bases and J by 6 bases, with 12 bases between them. Germline loops: CDR1 SGHRS, CDR2 YFSETQ. The CDR3 spans 13 residues. This CDR3 is CASSSQVYAEAFF. Here the CDR3 DNA reads TGCGCCAGCAGCTCGCAGGTATATGCTGAAGCTTTCTTT.

This clonotype was seen more than once but under ten times. V and J are TRBV29-1 and TRBJ1-4, with D hard to call. The germline V gene has CDR1 SQVTM and CDR2 ANQGSEA. The CDR3 totals 11 residues. CDR3 nucleotide sequence: TGCAGTTGCGGGCTAAATGAAAAACTGTTTTTT. Translated: CSCGLNEKLFF.

This clonotype showed up many times. The V and J genes are TRBV5-6 and TRBJ1-2, with D perhaps matching TRBD1 (6 bases). The CDR3 is 16 amino acids. V was shortened by 6 bases and J by 0 bases, with 18 bases between the two germline ends. Germline assignment: CDR1 SGHDT and CDR2 YYEEEE. CDR3 residues: CASTPLGGLTNYGYTF. The CDR3 region has the DNA TGTGCCAGCACCCCTCTGGGGGGCTTGACTAACTATGGCTACACCTTC. Combining the CDR3 with reference TRBV5-6 and TRBJ1-2 gives the whole variable domain DAGVTQSPTHLIKTRGQQVTLRCSPKSGHDTVSWYQQALGQGPQFIFQYYEEEERQRGNFPDRFSGHQFPNYSSELNVNALLLGDSALYLCASTPLGGLTNYGYTFGSGTRLTVV.

The chain has TRBV12-3 or TRBV12-4 and TRBJ2-1; 12 nucleotides match TRBD2. The junction had 12 bases not matched to a gene; V was cut back by 7 bases and J by 8 bases. CDR3 size: 16 residues. The CDR3 sequence is CASTTQTSGSYDEQFF. The CDR3 nucleotides are TGTGCCAGCACCACCCAGACTAGCGGGAGTTATGATGAGCAGTTCTTC.

The J gene is TRBJ2-3, the V gene TRBV12-3 or TRBV12-4, with D hard to call. The ends were cut back, 6 bases at V and 2 bases at J, with 18 bases in the middle. This CDR3 region has 16 residues. Here the CDR3 reads CASSQRSVGNTDTQYF. The CDR3 region has the DNA TGTGCCAGCAGCCAGAGGTCCGTTGGGAACACAGATACGCAGTATTTT.

V usage is TRBV6-5 and J usage is TRBJ1-1, with TRBD1 identical over 12 bases. This CDR3 spans 17 amino acids. V lost 1 base and J lost 4; bases outside the gene matches: 7. Germline lookup yields CDR1 MNHEY and CDR2 SVGAGI. The CDR3 loop reads CASSYYGDRGLSTEAFF. The DNA for the CDR3 is TGTGCCAGCAGTTACTACGGGGACAGGGGGCTTAGCACTGAAGCTTTCTTT.

This clonotype was seen more than once but under ten times. The chain employs TRBV25-1 and TRBJ1-2; the D is unclear. Per germline, CDR1 MGHDK and CDR2 SYGVNS. This CDR3 is built from 13 residues. The V end was cut by 1 base, the J end by 4 bases, with 7 bases between. This chain's CDR3 is CASSEFGLYGYTF. DNA of the CDR3: TGTGCCAGCAGTGAATTCGGCCTCTATGGCTACACCTTC.

Written as DNA, the CDR3 is TGCGCCAGCAGCCAAGATGTCCGGGGGGGCAGCACAGATACGCAGTATTTT. Translating gives CASSQDVRGGSTDTQYF. The rearrangement uses TRBV4-1 and TRBJ2-3; 8 bases match TRBD2. Unmatched junction bases numbered 5, after V lost 0 bases and J lost 0 bases. Looked up from germline, CDR1 is MGHRA and CDR2 is YSYEKL. This CDR3 is 17 amino acids long.

The V call is TRBV10-3, the J call TRBJ2-7; TRBD2 might be the D (6 bases). The CDR3 sequence is 16 residues long. From germline, CDR1 is ENHRY and CDR2 SYGVKD. V was pared by 7 bases and J by 3 bases, with 22 bases between. Here the CDR3 DNA reads TGTGCCATCAATTCGAATAAGGGTCGGGAGCACTACGAGCAGTACTTC. Amino acid sequence: CAINSNKGREHYEQYF.

This clonotype was observed a few times. The J gene is TRBJ2-3, the V gene TRBV20-1, with 11 bases matching TRBD2. The CDR3 covers 15 residues. J lost 4 bases, V lost 4 bases, and 7 bases had no gene match. The V gene's germline CDR1 is DFQATT and CDR2 SNEGSKA (reference sequence). CDR3 in amino acids: CSAILAGDLADTQYF. Written as DNA, the CDR3 is TGCAGTGCTATACTAGCGGGAGACCTCGCAGATACGCAGTATTTT.

This clonotype was detected a few times. The chain uses TRBV7-2 and TRBJ1-6; possibly TRBD1 for D (5 bases). V was trimmed by 0 bases and J by 9 bases, leaving 9 bases between them. Germline V lookup: CDR1 SGHTA, CDR2 FQGNSA. CDR3 length: 14 residues. CDR3 coding DNA: TGTGCCAGCAGCTTAGCGGGGACCTCTTCACCCCTCCACTTT. It translates to CASSLAGTSSPLHF.

This clonotype has more than one count but fewer than ten. The V call is TRBV5-6, the J call TRBJ1-5; D is possibly TRBD1 (5 bases). The germline gives CDR1 SGHDT, CDR2 YYEEEE. CDR3 length equals 15 residues. V was shortened by 1 base and J by 3 bases, with 11 bases between the two germline ends. CDR3 residues: CASSLMAGPNQPQHF. In DNA form, the CDR3 reads TGTGCCAGCAGCTTGATGGCAGGGCCCAATCAGCCCCAGCATTTT. Full variable domain (rest looked up from reference TRBV5-6 and TRBJ1-5): DAGVTQSPTHLIKTRGQQVTLRCSPKSGHDTVSWYQQALGQGPQFIFQYYEEEERQRGNFPDRFSGHQFPNYSSELNVNALLLGDSALYLCASSLMAGPNQPQHFGDGTRLSIL.

Ten or more counts support this clonotype. The rearrangement uses TRBV12-3 or TRBV12-4 and TRBJ2-7; TRBD1 might be the D (5 bases). V lost 3 bases to trimming and J lost 3 bases, with 12 bases between them. The CDR3 covers 14 residues. CDR3 coding DNA: TGTGCCAGCAGTTTTTTCGACAGCAGCTACGAGCAGTACTTC. Translated: CASSFFDSSYEQYF.

V gene TRBV27 combines with J gene TRBJ2-3; D not resolved. Germline CDR1 and CDR2: MNHEY and SMNVEV (reference sequence). Deletions cut 5 bases from V and 0 bases from J, with 6 bases between. The CDR3 is 13 amino acids. The CDR3, as DNA: TGTGCCAGCAGTACAGACAGCACAGATACGCAGTATTTT. Amino acids: CASSTDSTDTQYF.

This clonotype was seen only a few times. The chain is built from TRBV20-1 and TRBJ1-1; D not certain. The CDR3 is made up of 11 amino acids. The V gene's germline CDR1 is DFQATT and CDR2 SNEGSKA (reference sequence). Trimming cost V 5 bases and J 3 bases, with 7 bases left between them. The CDR3, as DNA: TGCAGTGCTTCGGTTGACACTGAAGCTTTCTTT. As protein: CSASVDTEAFF.

The table lists this clonotype with a few counts. The V call is TRBV27, the J call TRBJ2-7; 7 bases align to TRBD2. The J segment lost 4 bases and the V segment lost 0 bases, leaving 9 bases of the junction unmatched. The CDR3 is 16 residues long. From germline, CDR1 is MNHEY and CDR2 SMNVEV (reference sequence). The CDR3 DNA follows: TGTGCCAGCAGTTTATCGTTAAGGGAGGGTTGGTACGAGCAGTACTTC. This gives the protein CASSLSLREGWYEQYF.

The chain links TRBV12-3 or TRBV12-4 to TRBJ2-7; 9 bases fit TRBD2. The CDR3 totals 14 residues. Losses at the gene ends were 1 base for V and 4 bases for J; bases not matched to a gene: 2. The CDR3 coding sequence is TGTGCCAGCAGTTTAGGTAGCGGGAGTTACGAGCAGTACTTC. Its translation: CASSLGSGSYEQYF.

This clonotype was counted only a few times. The chain couples TRBV12-3 or TRBV12-4 to TRBJ1-3; D gene uncertain. The CDR3 is 13 residues long. The germline V and J ends were trimmed by 3 bases and 5 bases, with 8 bases remaining between them. CDR3 sequence (DNA): TGTGCCAGCAGTTTGGGCCACCGAAACACCATATATTTT. Translating it yields CASSLGHRNTIYF.

This clonotype was detected many times. V and J are TRBV12-3 or TRBV12-4 and TRBJ2-7, with unresolved D. The V end was cut by 3 bases, the J end by 1 base, with 16 bases between. The CDR3 contains 16 residues. CDR3 sequence (DNA): TGTGCCAGCAGTTTCTCCACAGAGCGCCTATCCTACGAGCAGTACTTC. Encoded protein: CASSFSTERLSYEQYF.

The V and J genes are TRBV20-1 and TRBJ2-7, with no clear D. The germline V gene has CDR1 DFQATT and CDR2 SNEGSKA (reference sequence). V lost 3 bases, J lost 1 base, and 13 bases lay in between. The CDR3 loop spans 14 amino acids. CDR3 amino acids: CSASDRVGSYEQYF. The CDR3 DNA follows: TGCAGTGCTAGTGATCGGGTGGGATCCTACGAGCAGTACTTC.

The chain has TRBV6-1 and TRBJ2-2; 9 bases map to TRBD2. The CDR3 is 15 amino acids. Looked up from germline, CDR1 is MNHNS and CDR2 is SASEGT. V lost 10 bases to trimming and J lost 8 bases; unmatched junction nucleotides: 14. The CDR3 DNA is TGTGCCACCCTCCCCCCAGCGGGAGGTCGGGGGGAGCTGTTTTTT. Protein product: CATLPPAGGRGELFF.

As to this clonotype: At one boundary the junction diverges from the germline segment, which might be a read error. This chain connects TRBV20-1 to TRBJ2-1, with D perhaps TRBD1 (6 bases). The CDR3 extends over 16 amino acids. The germline V gene has CDR1 DFQATT and CDR2 SNEGSKA (reference sequence). CDR3 sequence: CCARKAVGRGWDEQFF. The CDR3 DNA follows: TGCTGTGCTAGGAAGGCCGTAGGCAGGGGATGGGATGAGCAGTTCTTC.

The DNA of the CDR3 is TGTGCCAGCAGGCTTTCGACAGGGACGAACACCATATATTTT. Translation: CASRLSTGTNTIYF. The V gene is TRBV27, the J gene TRBJ1-3; 7 bases match TRBD1. CDR1 is MNHEY, CDR2 SMNVEV, per germline (reference sequence). V lost 6 bases, J lost 7 bases, and 9 bases stayed unmatched. The CDR3 sequence is 14 residues long.

The chain recombines TRBV9 with TRBJ2-7, with D possibly being TRBD2 (7 bases). CDR3 size: 14 residues. Germline V gives CDR1 SGDLS, CDR2 YYNGEE. V lost 3 bases and J lost 0, with 10 bases in between. The CDR3 DNA reads as TGTGCCAGCAGCGGAAGGGGGGGCTCCTACGAGCAGTACTTC. Translating it yields CASSGRGGSYEQYF.

This clonotype turned up a few times. This chain links TRBV12-3 or TRBV12-4 with TRBJ2-1; TRBD2 matches at 10 bases. V dropped 6 bases and J dropped 0; count of bases not matched to a gene: 5. This CDR3 region has 16 residues. For the CDR3, the DNA is TGTGCCAGCAGCCCTGGACTAGCGGTCTCCTACAATGAGCAGTTCTTC. It yields the protein CASSPGLAVSYNEQFF.

This clonotype was detected only a few times. The V call is TRBV9, the J call TRBJ2-1; 9 positions agree with TRBD1. The CDR3 totals 15 residues. Germline CDR1 SGDLS, CDR2 YYNGEE. The ends lost 3 bases at V and 7 bases at J; junction bases unmatched: 8. Here the CDR3 DNA reads TGTGCCAGCAGCGCGGGACAGGGTGGTCGGAATGAGCAGTTCTTC. It is translated as CASSAGQGGRNEQFF. Variable domain in full (rest from reference TRBV9 and TRBJ2-1): DSGVTQTPKHLITATGQRVTLRCSPRSGDLSVYWYQQSLDQGLQFLIQYYNGEERAKGNILERFSAQQFPDLHSELNLSSLELGDSALYFCASSAGQGGRNEQFFGPGTRLTVL.

This chain joins TRBV7-2 and TRBJ2-7; D is undetermined. This CDR3 has 16 residues. The germline CDR1 and CDR2 sequences are SGHTA and FQGNSA. V lost 1 base, J lost 4 bases, and 17 bases lay in between. The CDR3 nucleotides are TGTGCCAGCAGCTTAGAGGTCCCGTCAAGGGTGTACGAGCAGTACTTC. This encodes CASSLEVPSRVYEQYF.

In its sample, this clonotype was seen a few times. The chain uses TRBV12-3 or TRBV12-4 and TRBJ2-1; D remains unclear. V gave up 6 bases and J gave up 3 bases, with 3 bases separating them. This CDR3 is 11 amino acids long. DNA of the CDR3: TGTGCCAGCAGGTTCTACAATGAGCAGTTCTTC. This sequence encodes CASRFYNEQFF.